This T cell receptor (beta chain) originates from a study of sequential checkpoint blockade in melanoma (dated 2019 in TCRdb). Regarding the study in general: Patients were assigned by 1:1 randomization to either first-line nivolumab followed by ipilimumab (arm A) or ipilimumab followed by nivolumab (arm B). Maintenance nivolumab was given following each of the two trial sequences.

The intended sense of this specimen's treatment or condition label: randomized to nivolumab then ipilimumab (arm A) or the reverse (arm B). None of the trial patients had been given prior DNA-damaging chemotherapy. On a FACS Aria II flow cytometer, live CD3+CD8+ cells that were negative for CD19 and CD56 were sorted from thawed PBMCs. The samples were obtained from melanoma patients enrolled in CheckMate 064, an open-label, randomized phase II trial testing sequential checkpoint blockade. Peripheral blood mononuclear cells were collected by leukapheresis, purified with Ficoll-Paque, and frozen in human serum with roughly 10% DMSO. Immediately after sorting, the purity of sorted blood CD3+CD8+ cells was verified to be >95%, after which DNA was extracted. TCRbeta CDR3 regions were immunosequenced from genomic DNA with the immunoSEQ Assay. Genomic DNA was amplified by bias-controlled multiplex PCR before high-throughput sequencing. On the authors' methods: To quantify the absolute abundance of each unique TCRbeta CDR3 region, the sequences were collapsed and filtered. Clonality, defined as 1 minus Pielou's evenness, was calculated using only productive rearrangements. A previously published method was used to identify clones whose frequencies were significantly greater in on-treatment samples than in baseline samples. In its TCRdb copy, this immuneACCESS table keeps in-frame sequences only and misses some clones. Where compared with another copy, unresolved V genes explain less than half of these, and the others have no known cause. V and J calls plus clone size are reproduced from that table; the DNA served to infer D and trimming. This sample gives some 20,000 clones in total; around 83% of them show up just once. The ten largest clones capture around 34% of the sample.

Via the germline V gene, CDR1 is MDHEN and CDR2 SYDVKM. Trimming removed 6 bases from V and 13 bases from J, leaving 15 bases between the germline ends. The CDR3 covers 12 residues, taking in both the cysteine and the phenylalanine. CDR3 DNA is the only sequence kept; it has 36 bases, read in frame from the first base. What the authors observed across the whole study: Validation of the response-prediction model combining TCR metrics and mutation burden is needed in larger, independent patient cohorts.

About this clone: Its antigen is unknown. No per-base quality is available; no much larger clone lies one base away.

This specimen was CD8+ T cells sorted from blood (inferred from file names), taken from a patient given nivolumab and ipilimumab in sequence. The rearranged segments are TRBV28 and TRBJ1-4, with TRBD1 perhaps the D gene, on 5 matching bases. This clonotype was sampled from a human donor with melanoma. The CDR3 in this case is CASSLPSGLLFF. The DNA sequence is TGTGCCAGCAGCCTTCCGTCAGGGTTACTGTTTTTT.